Following are 21 T cell receptor beta chains from one sample sequenced in a study of cytotoxic CD8 clonotypes in ibrutinib-treated CLL. The repertoire was sequenced with immunoSEQ multiplex PCR; TCRdb's copy has only in-frame clones and lacks some. The sample has more than 200,000 clones, approximately 75% seen once. The sample was PBMCs, taken after 12 months of ibrutinib treatment. All receptors come from a human donor with chronic lymphocytic leukemia.

The rearrangement links TRBV19 to TRBJ2-1; D call uncertain. Trimming pared 3 bases from V and 8 bases from J, leaving 8 bases between. The CDR3 extends over 12 amino acids. Germline lookup yields CDR1 LNHDA and CDR2 SQIVND (reference sequence). The CDR3 is CASSIRWDEQFF. In DNA, the CDR3 is TGTGCCAGTAGTATTCGGTGGGATGAGCAGTTCTTC.

The gene calls are TRBV5-6 and TRBJ1-2, with D possibly being TRBD1 (5 bases). CDR1 is SGHDT, CDR2 YYEEEE, per germline. The V and J ends lost 1 base and 2 bases respectively, with 12 bases between them. This CDR3 region has 15 residues. This CDR3 is CASSLLGVGNYGYTF. CDR3 coding DNA: TGTGCCAGCAGCTTGTTGGGGGTAGGGAACTATGGCTACACCTTC. Full variable domain (remainder filled in from reference TRBV5-6 and TRBJ1-2): DAGVTQSPTHLIKTRGQQVTLRCSPKSGHDTVSWYQQALGQGPQFIFQYYEEEERQRGNFPDRFSGHQFPNYSSELNVNALLLGDSALYLCASSLLGVGNYGYTFGSGTRLTVV.

The chain joins TRBV7-2 to TRBJ1-1, with 9 nucleotides matching TRBD1. The germline V gene has CDR1 SGHTA and CDR2 FQGNSA. The CDR3 extends over 13 amino acids. Trimming cost V 5 bases and J 5 bases; bases outside gene matches: 3. CDR3 in amino acids: CASSRQGGTEAFF. The CDR3 region has the DNA TGTGCCAGCAGCCGACAGGGGGGGACTGAAGCTTTCTTT.

V usage is TRBV6-6 and J usage is TRBJ2-1, with D tentatively TRBD1 (6 bases). The CDR3 is made up of 15 amino acids. V lost 2 bases and J lost 12, with 20 bases in between. Germline assignment: CDR1 MNHNY and CDR2 SVGAGI (reference sequence). CDR3 bases: TGTGCCAGCAGTTACAACCCCCCAGCGAGAGGGGGGCAGTTCTTC. It translates to CASSYNPPARGGQFF.

The chain is built from TRBV28 and TRBJ2-1; tentatively, D is TRBD1 (5 bases). Trimming took 7 bases from V and 8 from J, leaving 15 bases between them. The CDR3 consists of 13 residues. CDR1 is MDHEN and CDR2 is SYDVKM in the germline V gene. The DNA of the CDR3 is TGTGCCAGCAACCCCCCAGGGCTGGATGAGCAGTTCTTC. Amino acids: CASNPPGLDEQFF.

This chain's CDR3 is CASSPGATDEQYF. CDR3 sequence (DNA): TGTGCCAGCAGCCCCGGAGCTACGGACGAGCAGTACTTC. The chain is built from TRBV7-3 and TRBJ2-7; D not certain. Looked up from germline, CDR1 is SGHTA and CDR2 is FQGTGA. The CDR3 contains 13 residues. V was clipped by 5 bases and J by 5 bases, with 13 bases between them.

V is TRBV19 and J is TRBJ1-4, with 7 bases fitting TRBD1. CDR1 is LNHDA and CDR2 is SQIVND in the germline V gene (reference sequence). V shed 5 bases, J shed 5 bases, and the junction held 14 bases outside the gene matches. This CDR3 is 17 amino acids long. This CDR3 reads CASSPNTGTETNEKLFF. The CDR3 DNA reads TGTGCCAGTAGTCCTAATACCGGGACAGAGACGAATGAAAAACTGTTTTTT.

The chain recombines TRBV5-1 with TRBJ2-7; D ambiguous. This CDR3 region has 14 residues. Per germline, CDR1 SGHRS and CDR2 YFSETQ. V gave up 4 bases and J gave up 2 bases, with 13 bases separating them. The CDR3 loop is CASSGGPYTYEQYF. As DNA, the CDR3 is TGCGCCAGCAGCGGCGGACCCTACACCTACGAGCAGTACTTC.

The rearrangement uses TRBV5-1 and TRBJ1-6; D is unresolved. This CDR3 region has 13 residues. The V gene's germline CDR1 is SGHRS and CDR2 YFSETQ. Trimming pared 7 bases from V and 0 bases from J, leaving 5 bases between. The CDR3 bases are TGCGCCAGCGCCCTCTCCTATAATTCACCCCTCCACTTT. Its protein is CASALSYNSPLHF. The whole variable domain, remainder taken from reference TRBV5-1 and TRBJ1-6, is KAGVTQTPRYLIKTRGQQVTLSCSPISGHRSVSWYQQTPGQGLQFLFEYFSETQRNKGNFPGRFSGRQFSNSRSEMNVSTLELGDSALYLCASALSYNSPLHFGNGTRLTVT.

V and J are TRBV6-6 and TRBJ1-3; D is ambiguous. The CDR3 is 12 residues long. In germline, CDR1 is MNHNY, CDR2 SVGAGI (reference sequence). The V end was cut by 5 bases, the J end by 4 bases, with 6 bases between. DNA of the CDR3: TGTGCCAGCAGTACACAGGGAAACACCATATATTTT. Protein sequence: CASSTQGNTIYF.

The chain joins TRBV5-1 to TRBJ2-1, with TRBD1 matching over 12 bases. In germline, CDR1 is SGHRS, CDR2 YFSETQ. This CDR3 has 16 amino acids. V was clipped by 4 bases and J by 8 bases; unmatched bases: 10. CDR3 DNA sequence: TGCGCCAGCAGCCCTCCCGGGACAGGGGGCGTGGATGAGCAGTTCTTC. Residues: CASSPPGTGGVDEQFF. The full variable domain, rest sourced from reference TRBV5-1 and TRBJ2-1, is KAGVTQTPRYLIKTRGQQVTLSCSPISGHRSVSWYQQTPGQGLQFLFEYFSETQRNKGNFPGRFSGRQFSNSRSEMNVSTLELGDSALYLCASSPPGTGGVDEQFFGPGTRLTVL.

About this clone itself: At one end the junction does not follow the germline gene, possibly because of a read error. The V call is TRBV7-7, the J call TRBJ2-5; TRBD1 agrees at 9 bases. In germline, CDR1 is SSHAT, CDR2 FNYEAQ (reference sequence). There are 14 residues in the CDR3. In DNA, the CDR3 is TGTGCTAGCAGCCCCTCGACAGGGGGGGAGACCCAGTACTTC. Amino acid sequence: CASSPSTGGETQYF. Full variable domain (outside the CDR3, taken from reference TRBV7-7 and TRBJ2-5): GAGVSQSPRYKVTKRGQDVTLRCDPISSHATLYWYQQALGQGPEFLTYFNYEAQPDKSGLPSDRFSAERPEGSISTLTIQRTEQRDSAMYRCASSPSTGGETQYFGPGTRLLVL.

This clone is a singleton in its sample. V usage is TRBV9 and J usage is TRBJ2-1; D is possibly TRBD2 (6 bases). In germline, CDR1 is SGDLS, CDR2 YYNGEE. CDR3 length equals 13 residues. V was shortened by 1 base and J by 7 bases, with 9 bases between the two germline ends. For the CDR3, the DNA is TGTGCCAGCAGCGTATATGGGGGGAATGAGCAGTTCTTC. Its protein is CASSVYGGNEQFF. The full variable domain, in which reference TRBV9 and TRBJ2-1 provide the parts outside the CDR3, is DSGVTQTPKHLITATGQRVTLRCSPRSGDLSVYWYQQSLDQGLQFLIQYYNGEERAKGNILERFSAQQFPDLHSELNLSSLELGDSALYFCASSVYGGNEQFFGPGTRLTVL.

This clone was recorded a few times. V is TRBV27 and J is TRBJ2-7; no definite D call. Germline CDR1 is MNHEY and CDR2 is SMNVEV (reference sequence). CDR3 length equals 15 residues. The V end was cut by 2 bases, the J end by 0 bases, with 11 bases between. CDR3 nucleotides: TGTGCCAGCAGTTTAGGCGGCGAAAGCTCCTACGAGCAGTACTTC. Translating it yields CASSLGGESSYEQYF.

This chain uses TRBV5-1 with TRBJ2-2, with D possibly matching TRBD2 (6 bases). The germline V gene has CDR1 SGHRS and CDR2 YFSETQ. The CDR3 contains 16 residues. With 0 bases removed from V and 4 bases from J, the gap between germline ends came to 13 bases. CDR3 nucleotides: TGCGCCAGCAGCTTGGTTACAGGAGGGCTCACCGGGGAGCTGTTTTTT. It yields the protein CASSLVTGGLTGELFF.

This clone has a handful of counts. The chain is built from TRBV13 and TRBJ1-1, with D uncertain. V was clipped by 5 bases and J by 5 bases, with 12 bases between them. The CDR3 is made up of 13 amino acids. Looked up from germline, CDR1 is PRHDT and CDR2 is FYEKMQ (reference sequence). For the CDR3, the DNA is TGTGCCAGCAGCATCCTAGTTTGGACTGAAGCTTTCTTT. Protein: CASSILVWTEAFF. Full variable domain (outside the CDR3, taken from reference TRBV13 and TRBJ1-1): AAGVIQSPRHLIKEKRETATLKCYPIPRHDTVYWYQQGPGQDPQFLISFYEKMQSDKGSIPDRFSAQQFSDYHSELNMSSLELGDSALYFCASSILVWTEAFFGQGTRLTVV.

This clone came up a few times. The CDR3 nucleotides are TGTGCCATCAGTGAGTCGGTGGTAGCGGGTGCCAAAAACATTCAGTACTTC. It encodes CAISESVVAGAKNIQYF. The chain is built from TRBV10-3 and TRBJ2-4; 7 bases line up with TRBD2. The CDR3 has 17 amino acids. Unmatched junction bases numbered 6, after V lost 0 bases and J lost 1 base. Germline V gives CDR1 ENHRY, CDR2 SYGVKD.

The V gene is TRBV23-1, the J gene TRBJ1-2; D possibly corresponds to TRBD1 (5 bases). TRBV23-1 is known as an ORF, though its function is uncertain. Trimming cost V 3 bases and J 3 bases, with 17 bases left between them. The CDR3 runs to 16 residues. CDR3 sequence: CASSHSTNRIYYGYTF. For the CDR3, the DNA is TGCGCCAGCAGTCATTCCACTAACAGGATTTACTATGGCTACACCTTC.

The chain has TRBV28 and TRBJ1-5, with no clear D. The CDR3 has 15 amino acids. V gave up 5 bases and J gave up 3 bases, with 14 bases separating them. Germline loops: CDR1 MDHEN, CDR2 SYDVKM. The CDR3 nucleotides read TGTGCCAGCAGTCCGCCCGGGGTCATCAATCAGCCCCAGCATTTT. It specifies CASSPPGVINQPQHF.

The rearrangement links TRBV29-1 to TRBJ1-2, with TRBD1 as a possible D gene (5 bases). Deletions cut 6 bases from V and 4 bases from J, with 21 bases between. The CDR3 is 15 residues long. CDR1 and CDR2 from the germline V gene are SQVTM and ANQGSEA. CDR3 nucleotides: TGCAGCGTCTTTACAGGTTATTGGGCAACCTATGGCTACACCTTC. This sequence encodes CSVFTGYWATYGYTF.

This clone has only one observation. The chain is built from TRBV19 and TRBJ2-7; a possible D gene is TRBD2 (6 bases). Germline V CDR1 and CDR2: LNHDA, SQIVND (reference sequence). Between the trimmed V and J ends, which lost 6 bases and 3 bases, there was a span of 12 bases. The CDR3 has 13 residues. The DNA of the CDR3 is TGTGCCAGTAGCCCTAGCGAATACTACGAGCAGTACTTC. Its translation: CASSPSEYYEQYF.